This T cell receptor (beta chain) was identified during a study of blood T cell repertoires in COVID-19. Study context: Donors in the United States, Italy and Spain gave samples during acute or convalescent COVID-19.

This CDR3 is 13 amino acids long. The V gene end was trimmed by 7 bases and the J gene end by 5 bases; junction bases not matched to a gene: 5. CDR1 is WSHSY, CDR2 SAAADI, per germline. Per the original data handling: Amplified reference gene primers provided the basis for estimating nucleated cell counts. Assay used: immunoSEQ multiplex PCR; TCRdb lists only in-frame clones, some missing. The DNA was the basis for D and trimming; V, J and clone size are from that table. The sample yields 150,000 to 200,000 clones, almost 85% seen once. The sequence came from a woman older than 75 with acute or convalescent COVID-19. This chain joins TRBV10-2 and TRBJ1-2, with 9 bases aligning to TRBD1. Sequenced sample: peripheral blood. The CDR3 spells CASTPDRGYGYTF. The CDR3 DNA reads as TGCGCCAGCACTCCCGACAGGGGGTATGGCTACACCTTC.